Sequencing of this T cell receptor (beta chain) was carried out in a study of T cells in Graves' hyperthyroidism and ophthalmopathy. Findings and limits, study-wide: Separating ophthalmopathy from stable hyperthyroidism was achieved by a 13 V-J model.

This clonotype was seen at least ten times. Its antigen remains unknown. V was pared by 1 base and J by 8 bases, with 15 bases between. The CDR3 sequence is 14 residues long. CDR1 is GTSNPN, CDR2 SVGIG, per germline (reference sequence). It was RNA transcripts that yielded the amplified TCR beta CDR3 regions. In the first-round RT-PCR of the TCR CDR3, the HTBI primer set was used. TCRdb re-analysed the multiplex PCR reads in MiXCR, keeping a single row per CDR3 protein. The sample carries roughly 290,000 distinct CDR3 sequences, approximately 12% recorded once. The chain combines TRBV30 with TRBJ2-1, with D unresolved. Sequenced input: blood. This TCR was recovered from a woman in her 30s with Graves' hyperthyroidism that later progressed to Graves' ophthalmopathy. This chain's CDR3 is CAWSGVSRDDEQFF. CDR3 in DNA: TGTGCCTGGAGTGGTGTCTCAAGAGACGATGAGCAGTTCTTC.